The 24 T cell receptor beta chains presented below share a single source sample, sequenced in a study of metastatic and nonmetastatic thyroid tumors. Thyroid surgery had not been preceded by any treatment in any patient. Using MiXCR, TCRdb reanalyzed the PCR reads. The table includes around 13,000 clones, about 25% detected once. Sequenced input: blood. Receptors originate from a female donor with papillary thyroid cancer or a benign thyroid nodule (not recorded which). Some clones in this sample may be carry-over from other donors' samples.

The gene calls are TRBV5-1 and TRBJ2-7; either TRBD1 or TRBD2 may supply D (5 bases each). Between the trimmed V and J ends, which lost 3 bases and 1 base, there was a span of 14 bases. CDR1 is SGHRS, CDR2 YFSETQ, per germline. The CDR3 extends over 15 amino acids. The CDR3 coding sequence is TGCGCCAGCAGCTCAAACCGGGACGCTTCCTACGAGCAGTACTTC. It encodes CASSSNRDASYEQYF.

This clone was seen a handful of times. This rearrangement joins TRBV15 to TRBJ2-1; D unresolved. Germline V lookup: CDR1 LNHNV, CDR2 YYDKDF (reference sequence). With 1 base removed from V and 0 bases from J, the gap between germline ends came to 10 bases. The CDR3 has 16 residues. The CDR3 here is CATSRGWCSSYNEQFF. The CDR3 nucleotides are TGTGCCACCAGCAGAGGCTGGTGCAGCTCCTACAATGAGCAGTTCTTC.

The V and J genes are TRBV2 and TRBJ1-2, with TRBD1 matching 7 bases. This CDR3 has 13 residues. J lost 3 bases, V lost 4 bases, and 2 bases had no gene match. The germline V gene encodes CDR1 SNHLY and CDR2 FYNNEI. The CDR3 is CASSGQGHYGYTF. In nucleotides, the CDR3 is TGTGCCAGCAGTGGACAGGGACACTATGGCTACACCTTC.

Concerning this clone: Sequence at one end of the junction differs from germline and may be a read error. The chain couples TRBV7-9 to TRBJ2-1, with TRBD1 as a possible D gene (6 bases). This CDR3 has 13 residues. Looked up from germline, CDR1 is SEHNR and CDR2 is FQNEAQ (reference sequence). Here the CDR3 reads CAGSTLGDNEQSF. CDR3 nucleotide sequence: TGTGCCGGCAGCACACTAGGGGACAATGAGCAGTCCTTC.

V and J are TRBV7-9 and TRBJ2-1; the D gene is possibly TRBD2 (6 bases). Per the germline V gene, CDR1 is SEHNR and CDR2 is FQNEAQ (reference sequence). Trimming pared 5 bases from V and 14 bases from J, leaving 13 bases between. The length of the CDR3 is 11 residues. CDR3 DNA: TGTGCCAGCAGCGCAGGAGGGCGAAAGTTCTTC. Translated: CASSAGGRKFF.

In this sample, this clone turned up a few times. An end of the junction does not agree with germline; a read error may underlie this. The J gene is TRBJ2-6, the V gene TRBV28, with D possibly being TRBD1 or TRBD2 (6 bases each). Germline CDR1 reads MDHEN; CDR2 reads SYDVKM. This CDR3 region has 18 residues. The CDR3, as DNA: TGTGCCAGCAGCACCCGCGTGGGGGGCGCCCCTGGGGCAAACGTCCTGACTTTC. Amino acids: CASSTRVGGAPGANVLTF.

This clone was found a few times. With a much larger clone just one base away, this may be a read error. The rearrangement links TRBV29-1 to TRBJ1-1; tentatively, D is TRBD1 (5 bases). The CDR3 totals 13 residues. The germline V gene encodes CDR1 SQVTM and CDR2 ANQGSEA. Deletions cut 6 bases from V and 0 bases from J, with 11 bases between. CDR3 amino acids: CSVRDPMNTEAFF. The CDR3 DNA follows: TGCAGCGTGAGGGACCCGATGAACACTGAAGCTTTCTTT.

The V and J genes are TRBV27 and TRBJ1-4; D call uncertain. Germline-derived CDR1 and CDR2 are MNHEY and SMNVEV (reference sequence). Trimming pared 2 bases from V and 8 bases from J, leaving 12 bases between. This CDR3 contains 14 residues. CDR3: CASSLRSLGEKLFF. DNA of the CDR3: TGTGCCAGCAGTTTACGGTCGTTAGGGGAAAAACTGTTTTTT.

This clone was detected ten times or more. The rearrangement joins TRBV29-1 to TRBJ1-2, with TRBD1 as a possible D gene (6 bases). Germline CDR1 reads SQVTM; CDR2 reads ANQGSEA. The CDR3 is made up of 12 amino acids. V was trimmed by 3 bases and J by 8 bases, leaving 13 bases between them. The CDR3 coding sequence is TGCAGCGTTGAGGGTGGGGGCGGGGGCTACACCTTC. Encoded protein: CSVEGGGGGYTF.

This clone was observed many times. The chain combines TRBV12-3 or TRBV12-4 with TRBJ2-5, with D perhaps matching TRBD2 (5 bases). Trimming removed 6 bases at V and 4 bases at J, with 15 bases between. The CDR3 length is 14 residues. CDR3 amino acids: CASRLTSGGETQYF. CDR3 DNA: TGTGCCAGCAGACTGACAAGCGGAGGAGAGACCCAGTACTTC.

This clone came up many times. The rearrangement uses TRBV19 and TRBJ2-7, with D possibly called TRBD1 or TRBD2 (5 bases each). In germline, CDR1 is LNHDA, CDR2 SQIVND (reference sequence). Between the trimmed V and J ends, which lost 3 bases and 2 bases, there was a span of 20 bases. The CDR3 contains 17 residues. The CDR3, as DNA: TGTGCCAGTAGTATCTCGCTAACCGGGACGGGTACCTACGAGCAGTACTTC. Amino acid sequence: CASSISLTGTGTYEQYF.

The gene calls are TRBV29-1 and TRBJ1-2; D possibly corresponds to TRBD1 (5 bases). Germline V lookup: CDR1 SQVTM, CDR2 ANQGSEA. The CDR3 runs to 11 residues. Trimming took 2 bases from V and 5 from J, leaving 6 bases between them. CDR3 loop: CSVERQYGYTF. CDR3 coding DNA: TGCAGCGTTGAAAGACAGTATGGCTACACCTTC.

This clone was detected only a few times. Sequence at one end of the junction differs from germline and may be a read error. Here the CDR3 reads CASSRVGGGELVF. For the CDR3, the DNA is TGTGCCAGCAGCCGCGTAGGAGGCGGGGAGCTGGTTTTT. This sequence joins TRBV28 and TRBJ2-2; D might be TRBD2 (6 bases). The V gene's germline CDR1 is MDHEN and CDR2 SYDVKM. The CDR3 length is 13 residues.

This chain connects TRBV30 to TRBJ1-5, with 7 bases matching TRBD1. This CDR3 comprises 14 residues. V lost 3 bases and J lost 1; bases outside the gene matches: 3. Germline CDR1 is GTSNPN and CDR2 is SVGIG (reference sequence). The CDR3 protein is CAWRRQGSNQPQHF. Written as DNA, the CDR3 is TGTGCCTGGAGACGACAGGGAAGCAATCAGCCCCAGCATTTT.

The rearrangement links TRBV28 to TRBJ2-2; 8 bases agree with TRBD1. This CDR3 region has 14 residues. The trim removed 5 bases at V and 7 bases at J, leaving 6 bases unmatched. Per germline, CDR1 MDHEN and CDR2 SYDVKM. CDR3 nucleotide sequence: TGTGCCAGCAGTCGACAGGGGTCGGTCGGGGAGCTGTTTTTT. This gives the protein CASSRQGSVGELFF.

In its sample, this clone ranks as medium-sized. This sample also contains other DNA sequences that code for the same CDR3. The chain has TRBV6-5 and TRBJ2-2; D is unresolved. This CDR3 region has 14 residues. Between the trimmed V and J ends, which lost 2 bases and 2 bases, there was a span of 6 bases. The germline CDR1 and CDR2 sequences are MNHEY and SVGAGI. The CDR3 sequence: CASSYTQNTGELFF. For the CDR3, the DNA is TGTGCCAGCAGTTACACACAAAACACCGGGGAGCTGTTTTTT.

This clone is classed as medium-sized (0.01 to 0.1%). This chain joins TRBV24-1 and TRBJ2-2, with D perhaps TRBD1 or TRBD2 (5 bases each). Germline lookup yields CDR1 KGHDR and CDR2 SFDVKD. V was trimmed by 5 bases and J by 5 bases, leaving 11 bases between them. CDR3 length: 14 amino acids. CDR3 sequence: CATSVGGSTGELFF. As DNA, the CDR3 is TGTGCCACCAGTGTTGGGGGTTCTACCGGGGAGCTGTTTTTT.

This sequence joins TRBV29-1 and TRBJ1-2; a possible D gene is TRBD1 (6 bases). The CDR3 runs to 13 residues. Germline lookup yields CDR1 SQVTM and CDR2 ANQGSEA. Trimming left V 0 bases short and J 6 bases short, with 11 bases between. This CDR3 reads CSVEDRGADGYTF. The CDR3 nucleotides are TGCAGCGTTGAAGATCGGGGGGCGGATGGCTACACCTTC.

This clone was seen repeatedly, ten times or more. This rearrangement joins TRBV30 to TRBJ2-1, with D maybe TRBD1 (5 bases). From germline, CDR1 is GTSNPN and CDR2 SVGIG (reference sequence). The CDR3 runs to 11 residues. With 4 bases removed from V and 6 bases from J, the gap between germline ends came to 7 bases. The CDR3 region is CAWKGFNEQFF. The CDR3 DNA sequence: TGTGCCTGGAAGGGGTTCAATGAGCAGTTCTTC.

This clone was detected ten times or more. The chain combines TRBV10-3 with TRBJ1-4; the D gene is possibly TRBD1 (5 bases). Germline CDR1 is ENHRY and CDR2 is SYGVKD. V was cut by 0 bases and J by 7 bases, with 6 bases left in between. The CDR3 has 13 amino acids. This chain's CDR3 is CAISESQGEKLFF. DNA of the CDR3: TGTGCCATCAGTGAGTCCCAGGGTGAAAAACTGTTTTTT.

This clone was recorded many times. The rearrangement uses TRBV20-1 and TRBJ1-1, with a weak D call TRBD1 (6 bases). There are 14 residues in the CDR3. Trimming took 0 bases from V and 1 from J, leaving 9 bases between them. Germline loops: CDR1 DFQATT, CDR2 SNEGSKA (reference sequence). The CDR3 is CSAREADRNTEAFF. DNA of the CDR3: TGCAGTGCTAGAGAAGCGGACAGGAACACTGAAGCTTTCTTT.

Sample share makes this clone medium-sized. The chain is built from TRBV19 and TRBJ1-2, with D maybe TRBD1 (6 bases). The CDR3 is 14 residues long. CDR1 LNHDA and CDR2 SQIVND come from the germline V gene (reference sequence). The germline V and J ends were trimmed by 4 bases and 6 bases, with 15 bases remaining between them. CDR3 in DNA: TGTGCCAGTAGTACGGGACAACCGACTAATGGCTACACCTTC. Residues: CASSTGQPTNGYTF.

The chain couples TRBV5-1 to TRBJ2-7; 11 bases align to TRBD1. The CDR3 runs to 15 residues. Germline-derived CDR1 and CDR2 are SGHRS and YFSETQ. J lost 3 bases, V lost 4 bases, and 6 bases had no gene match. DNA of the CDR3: TGCGCCAGCAGCAGCGGGACAGGGGGTGGCTACGAGCAGTACTTC. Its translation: CASSSGTGGGYEQYF. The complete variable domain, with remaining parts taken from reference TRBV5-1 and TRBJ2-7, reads KAGVTQTPRYLIKTRGQQVTLSCSPISGHRSVSWYQQTPGQGLQFLFEYFSETQRNKGNFPGRFSGRQFSNSRSEMNVSTLELGDSALYLCASSSGTGGGYEQYFGPGTRLTVT.

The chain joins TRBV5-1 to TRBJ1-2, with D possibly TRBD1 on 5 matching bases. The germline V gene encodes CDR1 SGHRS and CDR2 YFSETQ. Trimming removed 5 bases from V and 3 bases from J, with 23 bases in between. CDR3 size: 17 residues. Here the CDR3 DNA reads TGCGCCAGCAGGCCCACCCATCTTCGGGGGGTTGACTATGGCTACACCTTC. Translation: CASRPTHLRGVDYGYTF.